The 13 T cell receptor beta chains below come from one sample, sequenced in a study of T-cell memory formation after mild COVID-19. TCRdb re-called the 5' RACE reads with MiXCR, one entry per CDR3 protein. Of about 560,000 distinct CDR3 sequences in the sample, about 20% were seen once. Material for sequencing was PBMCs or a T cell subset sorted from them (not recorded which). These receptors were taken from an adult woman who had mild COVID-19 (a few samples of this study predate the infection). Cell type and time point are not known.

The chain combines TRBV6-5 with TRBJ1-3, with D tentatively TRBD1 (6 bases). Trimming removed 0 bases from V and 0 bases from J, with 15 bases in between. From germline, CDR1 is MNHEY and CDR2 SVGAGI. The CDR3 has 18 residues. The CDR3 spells CASSYSSGGESSGNTIYF. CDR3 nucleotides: TGTGCCAGCAGTTACTCGAGTGGGGGCGAGAGCTCTGGAAACACCATATATTTT.

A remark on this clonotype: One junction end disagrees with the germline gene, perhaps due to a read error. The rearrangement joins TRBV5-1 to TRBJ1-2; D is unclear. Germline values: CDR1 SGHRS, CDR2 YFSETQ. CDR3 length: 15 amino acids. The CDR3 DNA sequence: TGCGCCAGCACCTTGGATCCCGGAGGGCCGGGGGGCTACACCTTC. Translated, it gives CASTLDPGGPGGYTF.

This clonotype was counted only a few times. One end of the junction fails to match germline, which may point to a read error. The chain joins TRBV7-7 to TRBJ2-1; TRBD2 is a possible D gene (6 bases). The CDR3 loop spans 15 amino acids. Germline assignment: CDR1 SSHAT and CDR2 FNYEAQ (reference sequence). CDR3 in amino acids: CASSLDWGTSNEQFF. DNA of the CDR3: TGTGCTAGCAGCTTAGACTGGGGGACTTCGAACGAGCAGTTCTTC.

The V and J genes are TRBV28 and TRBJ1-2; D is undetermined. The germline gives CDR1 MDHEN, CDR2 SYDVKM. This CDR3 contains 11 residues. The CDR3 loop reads CGTDSNYGYTF. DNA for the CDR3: TGTGGGACGGATTCTAACTATGGCTACACCTTC.

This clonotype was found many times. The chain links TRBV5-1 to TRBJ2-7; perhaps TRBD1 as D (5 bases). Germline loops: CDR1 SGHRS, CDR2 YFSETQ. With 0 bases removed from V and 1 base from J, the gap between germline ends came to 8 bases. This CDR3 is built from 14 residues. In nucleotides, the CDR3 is TGCGCCAGCAGCTTGGGGGGCAGATCCTACGAGCAGTACTTC. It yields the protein CASSLGGRSYEQYF.

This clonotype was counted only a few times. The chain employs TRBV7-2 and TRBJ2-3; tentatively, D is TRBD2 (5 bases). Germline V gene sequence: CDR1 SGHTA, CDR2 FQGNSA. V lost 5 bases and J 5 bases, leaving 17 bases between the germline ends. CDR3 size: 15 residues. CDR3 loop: CASSPSYWERDTQYF. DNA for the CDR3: TGTGCCAGCAGCCCCTCGTATTGGGAGAGAGATACGCAGTATTTT.

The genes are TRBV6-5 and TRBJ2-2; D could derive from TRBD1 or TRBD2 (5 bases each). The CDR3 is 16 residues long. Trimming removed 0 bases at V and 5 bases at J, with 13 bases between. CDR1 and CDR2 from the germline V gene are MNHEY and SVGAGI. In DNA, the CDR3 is TGTGCCAGCAGTTACTCGAGGGGTGGTCGGACCGGGGAGCTGTTTTTT. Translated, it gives CASSYSRGGRTGELFF.

DNA for the CDR3: TGTGCCAGCAGCGTAGGTGGAGGGGGCTATAATTCACCCCTCCACTTT. It translates to CASSVGGGGYNSPLHF. This rearrangement joins TRBV9 to TRBJ1-6, with D possibly TRBD1 on 6 matching bases. Trimming cost V 0 bases and J 3 bases, with 10 bases left between them. From germline, CDR1 is SGDLS and CDR2 YYNGEE. The CDR3 spans 16 residues.

CDR3 coding DNA: TGTGCCAGTAGTATAGGACACCGGAGCACTGAAGCTTTCTTT. Its protein is CASSIGHRSTEAFF. This chain connects TRBV19 to TRBJ1-1, with unresolved D. The CDR3 spans 14 residues. Germline V CDR1 and CDR2: LNHDA, SQIVND (reference sequence). Trimming took 1 base from V and 4 from J, leaving 10 bases between them.

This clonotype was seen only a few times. CDR3 sequence reads: CASSQDLYPGIRGEPGSGTEAFF. In DNA form, the CDR3 reads TGCGCCAGCAGCCAAGATTTGTATCCGGGTATAAGAGGGGAGCCAGGCTCGGGCACTGAAGCTTTCTTT. V usage is TRBV4-3 and J usage is TRBJ1-1; D perhaps matches TRBD1 (5 bases). Germline loops: CDR1 LGHNA, CDR2 YSLEER. The CDR3 loop spans 23 amino acids. Trimming stripped 0 bases from V and 4 bases from J, with 36 bases between.

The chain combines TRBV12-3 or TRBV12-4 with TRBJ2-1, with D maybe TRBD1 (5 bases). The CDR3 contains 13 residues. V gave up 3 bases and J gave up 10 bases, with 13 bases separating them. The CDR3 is CASSFTGMAEQFF. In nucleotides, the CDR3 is TGTGCCAGCAGTTTTACAGGAATGGCCGAGCAGTTCTTC.

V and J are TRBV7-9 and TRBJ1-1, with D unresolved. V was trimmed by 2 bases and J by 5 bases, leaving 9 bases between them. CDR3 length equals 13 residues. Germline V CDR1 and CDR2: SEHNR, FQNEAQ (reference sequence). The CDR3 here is CASSLTESTEAFF. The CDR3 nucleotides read TGTGCCAGCAGCTTAACGGAATCGACTGAAGCTTTCTTT.

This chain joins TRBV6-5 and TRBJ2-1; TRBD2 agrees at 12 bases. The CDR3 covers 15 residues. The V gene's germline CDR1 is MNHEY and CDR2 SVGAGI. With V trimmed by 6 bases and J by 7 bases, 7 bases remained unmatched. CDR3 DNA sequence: TGTGCCAGCAGACTGCTAGCGGGGGGGCGGAATGAGCAGTTCTTC. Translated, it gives CASRLLAGGRNEQFF.